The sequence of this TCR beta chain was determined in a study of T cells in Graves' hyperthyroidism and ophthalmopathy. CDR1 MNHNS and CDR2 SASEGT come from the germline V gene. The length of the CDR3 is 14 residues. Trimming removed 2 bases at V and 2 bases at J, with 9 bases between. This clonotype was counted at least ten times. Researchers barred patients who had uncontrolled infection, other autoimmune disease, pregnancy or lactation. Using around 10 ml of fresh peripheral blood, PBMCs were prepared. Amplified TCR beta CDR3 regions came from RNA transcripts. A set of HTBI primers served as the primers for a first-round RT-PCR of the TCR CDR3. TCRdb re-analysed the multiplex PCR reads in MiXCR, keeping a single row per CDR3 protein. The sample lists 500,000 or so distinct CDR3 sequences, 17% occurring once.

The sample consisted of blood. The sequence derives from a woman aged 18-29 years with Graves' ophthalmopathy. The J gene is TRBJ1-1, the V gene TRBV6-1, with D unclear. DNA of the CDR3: TGTGCCAGCAGTGAACTGAGTTTTAACACTGAAGCTTTCTTT. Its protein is CASSELSFNTEAFF.